The 15 T cell receptor beta chains given below trace back to one sample, sequenced in a study of T cell responses to AZD1222 COVID-19 vaccine. This table comes from immunoSEQ multiplex PCR, and its TCRdb copy is limited to in-frame clones, with some not included. The table lists roughly 160,000 clones, just over 90% of them singletons. This material consisted of peripheral blood, taken on day 0 of AZD1222 vaccination. Receptors were obtained from an adult in good health.

DNA of the CDR3: TGCGCCAGCAGCTTGGTCGGGACAGGGGACGAGCAGTACTTC. Amino acids: CASSLVGTGDEQYF. The genes are TRBV5-1 and TRBJ2-7; TRBD1 agrees at 10 bases. CDR3 length equals 14 residues. The germline CDR1 and CDR2 sequences are SGHRS and YFSETQ. J lost 5 bases, V lost 0 bases, and 2 bases had no gene match.

Comments on this clone: The same CDR3 arises from other DNA sequences in this sample as well. The rearrangement links TRBV7-2 to TRBJ1-3; D is ambiguous. Germline V CDR1 and CDR2: SGHTA, FQGNSA. CDR3 length: 14 residues. The ends were cut back, 5 bases at V and 0 bases at J, with 8 bases in the middle. The CDR3 loop is CASSPGNSGNTIYF. The DNA for the CDR3 is TGTGCCAGCAGCCCGGGCAACTCTGGAAACACCATATATTTT.

This chain links TRBV18 with TRBJ1-2; unclear D gene. Germline CDR1 is KGHSH and CDR2 is LQKENI. Trimming took 0 bases from V and 2 from J, leaving 10 bases between them. This CDR3 region has 15 residues. The CDR3 region is CASSPPSESNYGYTF. The CDR3 DNA reads TGTGCCAGCTCACCACCTTCGGAATCGAACTATGGCTACACCTTC.

V gene TRBV4-3 combines with J gene TRBJ1-2; 10 bases agree with TRBD1. V trimming: 1 base; J trimming: 0 bases; junction bases outside the gene matches: 8. Germline-derived CDR1 and CDR2 are LGHNA and YSLEER. The CDR3 runs to 18 residues. CDR3 residues: CASSQVVGQGVTNYGYTF. Written as DNA, the CDR3 is TGCGCCAGCAGCCAAGTAGTAGGACAGGGGGTTACTAACTATGGCTACACCTTC.

The rearrangement uses TRBV3-1 (or the pseudogene TRBV3-2) and TRBJ2-2; 13 nucleotides align to TRBD2. The trim removed 1 base at V and 8 bases at J, leaving 7 bases unmatched. Germline V gene lookup returns CDR1 LGHDT and CDR2 YNNKEL (reference sequence). This CDR3 contains 17 residues. The CDR3 sequence is CASSQGRTSGGRGELFF. The CDR3 region has the DNA TGTGCCAGCAGCCAAGGAAGGACTAGCGGGGGAAGGGGGGAGCTGTTTTTT.

J is TRBJ1-6 and V is TRBV5-1; 10 nucleotides line up with TRBD1. Trimming at V came to 2 bases and at J to 10 bases, leaving 3 bases not matched to a gene. The CDR3 totals 14 residues. Per the germline V gene, CDR1 is SGHRS and CDR2 is YFSETQ. CDR3: CASSFGTGVSPLHF. CDR3 bases: TGCGCCAGCAGCTTCGGGACAGGGGTCTCACCCCTCCACTTT. Based on the CDR3 plus reference TRBV5-1 and TRBJ1-6, the full variable domain is KAGVTQTPRYLIKTRGQQVTLSCSPISGHRSVSWYQQTPGQGLQFLFEYFSETQRNKGNFPGRFSGRQFSNSRSEMNVSTLELGDSALYLCASSFGTGVSPLHFGNGTRLTVT.

This sequence joins TRBV12-3 or TRBV12-4 and TRBJ1-5; D is undetermined. The V gene lost 3 bases and the J gene lost 6 bases, with 9 bases spanning the gap. The CDR3 contains 13 residues. The CDR3 sequence is CASSFSGGQPQHF. CDR3 coding DNA: TGTGCCAGCAGTTTCTCCGGTGGTCAGCCCCAGCATTTT.

The chain couples TRBV5-1 to TRBJ1-4; D is undetermined. CDR3 length: 14 amino acids. Germline V gives CDR1 SGHRS, CDR2 YFSETQ. V was clipped by 0 bases and J by 3 bases, with 6 bases between them. CDR3 loop: CASSLGRANEKLFF. CDR3 sequence (DNA): TGCGCCAGCAGCTTGGGGAGGGCTAATGAAAAACTGTTTTTT.

The chain uses TRBV5-1 and TRBJ2-7; D is unresolved. V was shortened by 2 bases and J by 0 bases, with 9 bases between the two germline ends. This CDR3 contains 14 residues. The germline gives CDR1 SGHRS, CDR2 YFSETQ. The CDR3 reads CASSFGGSSYEQYF. CDR3 nucleotide sequence: TGCGCCAGCAGCTTCGGCGGCAGCTCCTACGAGCAGTACTTC. Full variable domain (outside the CDR3, taken from reference TRBV5-1 and TRBJ2-7): KAGVTQTPRYLIKTRGQQVTLSCSPISGHRSVSWYQQTPGQGLQFLFEYFSETQRNKGNFPGRFSGRQFSNSRSEMNVSTLELGDSALYLCASSFGGSSYEQYFGPGTRLTVT.

The sample holds one count of this clone. The chain combines TRBV29-1 with TRBJ2-5, with 14 bases fitting TRBD2. Germline V gene sequence: CDR1 SQVTM, CDR2 ANQGSEA. Trimming removed 5 bases from V and 4 bases from J; junction bases left unmatched: 3. The CDR3 contains 14 residues. In DNA form, the CDR3 reads TGCAGCGTTTCGGGACTAGCGGGGGCAGAGACCCAGTACTTC. This translates into CSVSGLAGAETQYF. Full variable domain (remainder filled in from reference TRBV29-1 and TRBJ2-5): SAVISQKPSRDICQRGTSLTIQCQVDSQVTMMFWYRQQPGQSLTLIATANQGSEATYESGFVIDKFPISRPNLTFSTLTVSNMSPEDSSIYLCSVSGLAGAETQYFGPGTRLLVL.

To note about this clone: Germline and junction disagree at one end, which may indicate a read error. The genes are TRBV3-1 (or the pseudogene TRBV3-2) and TRBJ2-7; 9 nucleotides match TRBD1. CDR1 and CDR2 from the germline V gene are LGHDT and YNNKEL (reference sequence). The CDR3 loop spans 14 amino acids. The CDR3: CASSHPGTGRTPSF. As DNA, the CDR3 is TGTGCCAGCAGCCACCCCGGGACAGGGAGGACTCCTTCCTTC.

The V gene is TRBV29-1, the J gene TRBJ1-1, with D possibly TRBD1 on 5 matching bases. Between the trimmed V and J ends, which lost 3 bases and 4 bases, there was a span of 12 bases. The CDR3 extends over 13 amino acids. Germline CDR1 reads SQVTM; CDR2 reads ANQGSEA. CDR3 residues: CSVEWQGGTEAFF. The CDR3 DNA reads as TGCAGCGTTGAGTGGCAGGGTGGCACTGAAGCTTTCTTT.

The chain is built from TRBV5-1 and TRBJ2-3; D may be TRBD1 (6 bases). The germline gives CDR1 SGHRS, CDR2 YFSETQ. The CDR3 has 16 residues. Trimming left V 1 base short and J 6 bases short, with 18 bases between. The CDR3 DNA reads TGCGCCAGCAGCTTGTCGCCACGACAGGCCGGGGATACGCAGTATTTT. This translates into CASSLSPRQAGDTQYF. Combining the CDR3 with reference TRBV5-1 and TRBJ2-3 gives the whole variable domain KAGVTQTPRYLIKTRGQQVTLSCSPISGHRSVSWYQQTPGQGLQFLFEYFSETQRNKGNFPGRFSGRQFSNSRSEMNVSTLELGDSALYLCASSLSPRQAGDTQYFGPGTRLTVL.

This clone was counted once. V is TRBV6-6 and J is TRBJ1-5; 11 nucleotides line up with TRBD1. This CDR3 spans 16 amino acids. The junction had 5 bases not matched to a gene; V was cut back by 7 bases and J by 0 bases. Germline values: CDR1 MNHNY, CDR2 SVGAGI (reference sequence). The CDR3: CASTGTGGYSNQPQHF. Written as DNA, the CDR3 is TGTGCCAGCACAGGGACAGGGGGGTATAGCAATCAGCCCCAGCATTTT.

This clone was counted between two and nine times. V gene TRBV9 combines with J gene TRBJ1-1, with 9 positions matching TRBD1. Germline V gene sequence: CDR1 SGDLS, CDR2 YYNGEE. There are 15 residues in the CDR3. Trimming at V came to 0 bases and at J to 6 bases, leaving 6 bases not matched to a gene. This chain's CDR3 is CASSVDRTGASEAFF. CDR3 DNA: TGTGCCAGCAGCGTAGATCGGACAGGGGCCTCTGAAGCTTTCTTT. Filled out from reference TRBV9 and TRBJ1-1, the complete variable domain reads DSGVTQTPKHLITATGQRVTLRCSPRSGDLSVYWYQQSLDQGLQFLIQYYNGEERAKGNILERFSAQQFPDLHSELNLSSLELGDSALYFCASSVDRTGASEAFFGQGTRLTVV.